One and the same sample provided the 30 T cell receptor beta chains below, sequenced in a study of tumor-infiltrating lymphocytes in oesophageal squamous cell carcinoma. TCRdb ran MiXCR on the PCR reads and lists one entry per CDR3 protein. The data contain 23,000 or so distinct CDR3 sequences, about a third of them singletons. The sample was esophageal tumor tissue. Every receptor here comes from a female donor with esophageal squamous cell carcinoma.

This clonotype was detected many times. A much larger clonotype is one base distant, so this may be a read error. The CDR3 loop is CASSLAGPYNEQYF. CDR3 nucleotide sequence: TGTGCCAGCAGCTTAGCGGGACCCTACAATGAGCAGTACTTC. The V gene is TRBV7-2, the J gene TRBJ2-5; tentatively, D is TRBD1 or TRBD2 (5 bases each). The V end was cut by 0 bases, the J end by 11 bases, with 16 bases between. The CDR3 consists of 14 residues. The germline V gene has CDR1 SGHTA and CDR2 FQGNSA. Full variable domain (remainder filled in from reference TRBV7-2 and TRBJ2-5): GAGVSQSPSNKVTEKGKDVELRCDPISGHTALYWYRQSLGQGLEFLIYFQGNSAPDKSGLPSDRFSAERTGGSVSTLTIQRTQQEDSAVYLCASSLAGPYNEQYFGPGTRLLVL.

The chain links TRBV5-1 to TRBJ1-4; TRBD1 agrees at 7 bases. The CDR3 consists of 17 residues. With V trimmed by 4 bases and J by 4 bases, 13 bases remained unmatched. CDR1 is SGHRS and CDR2 is YFSETQ in the germline V gene. In DNA form, the CDR3 reads TGCGCCAGCAGCCCTACGAGAGGGGGCACAGATAATGAAAAACTGTTTTTT. As protein: CASSPTRGGTDNEKLFF.

This clonotype was observed many times. CDR3 bases: TGTGCCAGCAGCAAAGCCCTCGGGACTAGCGGGAGGGTTGCCTACGAGCAGTACTTC. It is translated as CASSKALGTSGRVAYEQYF. The chain has TRBV11-2 and TRBJ2-7; TRBD2 aligns across 16 bases. The CDR3 contains 19 residues. From germline, CDR1 is SGHAT and CDR2 FQNNGV. The trim removed 5 bases at V and 2 bases at J, leaving 12 bases unmatched.

The chain couples TRBV7-9 to TRBJ2-1; 12 bases match TRBD2. Germline CDR1 SEHNR, CDR2 FQNEAQ (reference sequence). CDR3 length: 17 amino acids. Germline trimming cut 5 bases from V and 2 bases from J; bases unmatched to any gene: 7. In DNA form, the CDR3 reads TGTGCCAGCAGCAAATGGACTAGCGGGACTACCTACAATGAGCAGTTCTTC. Its protein product is CASSKWTSGTTYNEQFF.

The table lists this clonotype with a few counts. This CDR3 is missing its conserved last phenylalanine or tryptophan, likely due to a read error. Because the CDR3's place on the DNA is in doubt, the DNA is left out and the CDR3 is given as listed by TCRdb. The chain uses TRBV11-3 and TRBJ2-1. Germline assignment: CDR1 SGHNT and CDR2 YENEEA. From its first to its last residue, the CDR3 has 8 amino acids. The CDR3 here is CASSLDPR.

This clonotype was counted at least ten times. This chain joins TRBV28 and TRBJ2-7; tentatively, D is TRBD1 (6 bases). The CDR3 is 14 amino acids. Trimming stripped 1 base from V and 4 bases from J, with 11 bases between. The germline V gene has CDR1 MDHEN and CDR2 SYDVKM. The CDR3 spells CASSLSGTHYEQYF. In DNA form, the CDR3 reads TGTGCCAGCAGTTTATCCGGGACACATTACGAGCAGTACTTC.

The gene calls are TRBV9 and TRBJ1-2; D is perhaps TRBD1 (5 bases). Germline CDR1 reads SGDLS; CDR2 reads YYNGEE. The CDR3 totals 15 residues. V gave up 4 bases and J gave up 6 bases, with 19 bases separating them. The CDR3 here is CASSPSSMGPDGYTF. The CDR3 bases are TGTGCCAGCAGCCCTTCGTCGATGGGGCCCGATGGCTACACCTTC.

This chain joins TRBV7-6 and TRBJ2-7; 7 nucleotides match TRBD1. The DNA end lines up better with TRBJ2-4; the J call may be wrong. Germline V gene sequence: CDR1 SGHVS, CDR2 FNYEAQ. CDR3 length: 14 residues. This CDR3 is CASSLTTGADIQYF. The CDR3 DNA is TGTGCCAGCAGCTTGACAACAGGGGCAGACATTCAGTACTTC.

With respect to this clonotype: Sequence at one end of the junction differs from germline and may be a read error. CDR3 sequence: CASSATPAGTQGEVF. The CDR3 DNA follows: TGTGCCAGCAGCGCGACACCCGCCGGGACTCAGGGGGAAGTCTTC. The gene calls are TRBV7-8 and TRBJ2-7; possible D gene TRBD1, 7 bases. This CDR3 has 15 residues. The germline CDR1 and CDR2 sequences are SGHVS and FQNEAQ. Supplemented by reference TRBV7-8 and TRBJ2-7, the full variable domain reads GAGVSQSPRYKVAKRGQDVALRCDPISGHVSLFWYQQALGQGPEFLTYFQNEAQLDKSGLPSDRFFAERPEGSVSTLKIQRTQQEDSAVYLCASSATPAGTQGEVFGPGTRLTVT.

The CDR3 DNA reads as TGTGCCAGTAGCCCCGGACTAATCTACAATGAGCAGTTCTTC. This sequence encodes CASSPGLIYNEQFF. The chain recombines TRBV19 with TRBJ2-5; D might be TRBD2 (6 bases). The J call may be incorrect, as the DNA end agrees better with TRBJ2-1. The CDR3 spans 14 residues. Germline CDR1 and CDR2: LNHDA and SQIVND (reference sequence).

Points on this clonotype: Germline and junction disagree at one end, which may indicate a read error. CDR3 in amino acids: CASNLGRADTQCF. The DNA of the CDR3 is TGTGCCAGCAATTTAGGGCGTGCAGATACGCAGTGTTTT. V gene TRBV6-9 combines with J gene TRBJ2-3; D not certain. The CDR3 extends over 13 amino acids. Per the germline V gene, CDR1 is MNHGY and CDR2 is SVAAGI.

The chain is built from TRBV6-1 and TRBJ1-2, with TRBD1 matching 7 bases. Trimming took 4 bases from V and 3 from J; bases not matched to a gene: 8. CDR3 length equals 15 residues. Germline V gene data show CDR1 as MNHNS and CDR2 as SASEGT. The DNA for the CDR3 is TGTGCCAGCAGTGGCCGTACGACAGGGCACTATGGCTACACCTTC. This encodes CASSGRTTGHYGYTF.

A note on this clonotype: The final CDR3 position lacks the conserved phenylalanine or tryptophan, pointing to a likely read error. The DNA is omitted, as the CDR3 cannot be located on it reliably, and the CDR3 follows TCRdb's listing. The gene calls are TRBV24-1 and TRBJ2-6; the table's D call TRBD2 went unverified against the DNA. CDR1 is KGHDR, CDR2 SFDVKD, per germline. Ends included, the CDR3 has 18 residues. CDR3 sequence reads: CATSDPQGLERNEQFFGA.

The chain has TRBV18 and TRBJ2-7; D is perhaps TRBD2 (5 bases). V dropped 4 bases and J dropped 2 bases, with 9 bases sitting between them. The CDR3 has 13 amino acids. CDR1 KGHSH and CDR2 LQKENI come from the germline V gene. For the CDR3, the DNA is TGTGCCAGCTCACGTGAGCGGACCTACGAGCAGTACTTC. Its translation is CASSRERTYEQYF.

Only a few counts were recorded for this clonotype. The rearrangement uses TRBV4-1 and TRBJ1-1, with TRBD1 matching 9 bases. Germline lookup yields CDR1 MGHRA and CDR2 YSYEKL. Trimming took 0 bases from V and 1 from J; bases not matched to a gene: 9. The CDR3 has 18 residues. CDR3 sequence: CASSQDLRGQGSNTEAFF. The CDR3 coding sequence is TGCGCCAGCAGCCAAGACCTGAGGGGACAGGGCTCGAACACTGAAGCTTTCTTT.

This clonotype was seen repeatedly, ten times or more. The rearrangement joins TRBV14 to TRBJ2-5; TRBD2 matches at 7 bases. This CDR3 has 13 residues. Trimming removed 3 bases from V and 4 bases from J; junction bases left unmatched: 2. From germline, CDR1 is SGHDN and CDR2 FVKESK. DNA for the CDR3: TGTGCCAGCAGCCAGTGGACTAGAGAGACCCAGTACTTC. It encodes CASSQWTRETQYF.

In its sample, this clonotype was seen many times. The rearrangement joins TRBV5-5 to TRBJ1-1; possibly TRBD1 for D (6 bases). CDR3 length: 11 residues. Per germline, CDR1 SGHKS and CDR2 YYEKEE (reference sequence). Trimming removed 4 bases from V and 11 bases from J, with 12 bases in between. CDR3 protein: CASSGDKRAFF. The CDR3 bases are TGTGCCAGCAGCGGGGACAAGAGGGCTTTCTTT.

This rearrangement joins TRBV7-2 to TRBJ2-1; D gene ambiguous. The J call could be wrong; TRBJ2-7 is a better fit for the DNA end. The CDR3 length is 13 residues. Germline CDR1 and CDR2: SGHTA and FQGNSA. The CDR3 here is CASSLDGYNEQYF. CDR3 sequence (DNA): TGTGCCAGCAGCTTGGACGGTTACAATGAGCAGTACTTC.

This clonotype came up many times. The CDR3 reads CASSFGDIRETQYF. The CDR3 DNA reads as TGTGCCAGCAGTTTTGGGGACATCCGGGAGACCCAGTACTTC. This chain uses TRBV12-3 or TRBV12-4 with TRBJ2-5, with TRBD1 as a possible D gene (6 bases). Trimming pared 3 bases from V and 5 bases from J, leaving 13 bases between. This CDR3 has 14 residues.

This clonotype appeared many times. The chain combines TRBV5-6 with TRBJ2-5; D remains ambiguous. The J call is uncertain, as TRBJ2-7 better fits the DNA end. This CDR3 comprises 15 residues. Germline-derived CDR1 and CDR2 are SGHDT and YYEEEE. CDR3 DNA: TGTGCCAGCAGCGGCCTGGGAAGAGAGGTGGACGAGCAGTACTTC. Translating gives CASSGLGREVDEQYF.

This clonotype occurred many times. The chain carries TRBV7-9 and TRBJ1-6; D possibly corresponds to TRBD1 (6 bases). The CDR3 extends over 15 amino acids. The ends were cut back, 4 bases at V and 14 bases at J, with 21 bases in the middle. Germline CDR1 reads SEHNR; CDR2 reads FQNEAQ (reference sequence). The CDR3 DNA reads TGTGCCAGCAGCTCAACGGGGGGGCAAATCCTGGCCCTCCACTTT. Its translation: CASSSTGGQILALHF.

This clonotype counts as medium-sized. V is TRBV7-8 and J is TRBJ2-4; the D call may be TRBD1 or TRBD2 (5 bases each). V was pared by 1 base and J by 7 bases, with 20 bases between. Germline V lookup: CDR1 SGHVS, CDR2 FQNEAQ. CDR3 length: 17 amino acids. This chain's CDR3 is CASSLVPSGTARNIQYF. In DNA form, the CDR3 reads TGTGCCAGCAGCTTAGTTCCCTCCGGGACCGCGAGGAACATTCAGTACTTC.

This clonotype was detected once. V and J are TRBV7-6 and TRBJ2-3, with 9 nucleotides matching TRBD1. TRBJ2-7 explains the end of the DNA better; the J call may be wrong. This CDR3 is 17 amino acids long. CDR1 and CDR2 from the germline V gene are SGHVS and FNYEAQ. The CDR3 is CASSLVTGTGIPYEQYF. The CDR3 DNA reads as TGTGCCAGCAGCTTAGTTACCGGGACAGGGATCCCCTACGAGCAGTACTTC.

The chain joins TRBV7-3 to TRBJ2-1; D unresolved. The J call may be in error: the DNA end matches TRBJ1-2 better. The CDR3 length is 12 residues. Germline-derived CDR1 and CDR2 are SGHTA and FQGTGA. The CDR3 here is CASSRLRDGYTF. CDR3 sequence (DNA): TGTGCCAGCAGCCGTCTTAGGGATGGCTACACCTTC.

This clonotype was detected many times. The chain combines TRBV24-1 with TRBJ1-2; D unresolved. Germline V gene sequence: CDR1 KGHDR, CDR2 SFDVKD. This CDR3 spans 12 amino acids. V lost 6 bases and J 8 bases, leaving 12 bases between the germline ends. CDR3: CATSYGPGGYTF. CDR3 sequence (DNA): TGTGCCACCAGTTACGGACCAGGAGGCTACACCTTC.

V gene TRBV27 combines with J gene TRBJ2-5, with 10 bases fitting TRBD2. The DNA end lines up better with TRBJ2-1; the J call may be wrong. Germline values: CDR1 MNHEY, CDR2 SMNVEV (reference sequence). This CDR3 is built from 15 residues. CDR3 protein: CASRPLAGSYNEQFF. The DNA for the CDR3 is TGTGCCAGCAGGCCACTAGCGGGATCCTACAATGAGCAGTTCTTC.

This clonotype was recorded many times. The chain is built from TRBV5-6 and TRBJ2-7; D unresolved. From germline, CDR1 is SGHDT and CDR2 YYEEEE. The CDR3 covers 14 residues. Deletions cut 4 bases from V and 4 bases from J, with 15 bases between. The CDR3 sequence: CASSTQYSLYEQYF. CDR3 bases: TGTGCCAGCAGCACCCAGTATAGTCTTTACGAGCAGTACTTC.

This clonotype is medium-sized in the sample. V is TRBV28 and J is TRBJ1-2; 9 bases are a match to TRBD1. CDR1 is MDHEN and CDR2 is SYDVKM in the germline V gene. Trimming at V came to 7 bases and at J to 8 bases, leaving 11 bases not matched to a gene. The CDR3 covers 14 residues. CDR3 nucleotides: TGTGCCAGCACCCTGGGACAGGGAAGAGACGGCTACACCTTC. This gives the protein CASTLGQGRDGYTF.

This clonotype was found a few times. This chain connects TRBV2 to TRBJ1-2, with TRBD2 matching over 12 bases. The DNA end favors TRBJ2-7, so the J call may be wrong. CDR1 is SNHLY and CDR2 is FYNNEI in the germline V gene. The CDR3 sequence is 16 residues long. The CDR3 region has the DNA TGTGCCAGCAGCCACTGGACTAGCGGGACGTACAATGAGCAGTACTTC. Translated: CASSHWTSGTYNEQYF.

Concerning this clonotype: The conserved phenylalanine or tryptophan normally closing the CDR3 is absent here, so this likely arose from a read error. The DNA is left out, because the CDR3 cannot be placed on it with certainty; the CDR3 is given as TCRdb lists it. The chain combines TRBV7-3 with TRBJ2-3; the table's D call, TRBD1, has no DNA check behind it. Germline CDR1 SGHTA, CDR2 FQGTGA. A total of 17 residues make up the CDR3, ends included. The CDR3 region is CASSPGQGHLTSSTSVR.